These 20 T cell receptor beta chains came from one sample sequenced in a study of T cell responses to AZD1222 COVID-19 vaccine. Only in-frame clones appear in the TCRdb table, and some are missing; sequencing was by immunoSEQ multiplex PCR. The sample records roughly 49,000 clones, over 80% being singletons. The source material was peripheral blood, sampled 28 days after the second AZD1222 dose. Receptor source: an adult who received the AZD1222 COVID-19 vaccine.

The rearrangement links TRBV11-2 to TRBJ2-7; no clear D. The germline V gene encodes CDR1 SGHAT and CDR2 FQNNGV. With 4 bases removed from V and 1 base from J, the gap between germline ends came to 8 bases. The CDR3 loop spans 13 amino acids. The CDR3 loop reads CASSSLGSYEQYF. For the CDR3, the DNA is TGTGCCAGCAGCTCCCTCGGTTCCTACGAGCAGTACTTC. The entire variable domain, with the rest obtained from reference TRBV11-2 and TRBJ2-7, is as follows: EAGVAQSPRYKIIEKRQSVAFWCNPISGHATLYWYQQILGQGPKLLIQFQNNGVVDDSQLPKDRFSAERLKGVDSTLKIQPAKLEDSAVYLCASSSLGSYEQYFGPGTRLTVT.

This clone was detected only once. J is TRBJ2-5 and V is TRBV11-2; D may be TRBD2 (6 bases). Germline-derived CDR1 and CDR2 are SGHAT and FQNNGV. The CDR3 loop spans 16 amino acids. The V end lost 5 bases, the J end lost 2 bases, and 18 bases lay between the germline ends. The CDR3 here is CASSRGGADPQETQYF. The CDR3 nucleotides are TGTGCCAGCAGCCGGGGAGGCGCGGACCCTCAAGAGACCCAGTACTTC.

The rearrangement links TRBV6-1 to TRBJ2-7; tentatively, D is TRBD1 or TRBD2 (6 bases each). The CDR3 contains 16 residues. The V and J ends lost 3 bases and 0 bases respectively, with 15 bases between them. CDR1 is MNHNS, CDR2 SASEGT, per germline. CDR3 nucleotide sequence: TGTGCCAGCAGTGACAGGGGCGGAGGGAACTCCTACGAGCAGTACTTC. Its protein is CASSDRGGGNSYEQYF.

This rearrangement joins TRBV5-1 to TRBJ2-7; 7 nucleotides match TRBD2. Looked up from germline, CDR1 is SGHRS and CDR2 is YFSETQ. The CDR3 runs 14 residues. The V segment lost 0 bases and the J segment 3 bases; nucleotides outside the gene matches: 3. The CDR3 region is CASSLVLAVYEQYF. The CDR3 DNA reads as TGCGCCAGCAGCTTGGTGCTAGCGGTCTACGAGCAGTACTTC.

The chain employs TRBV4-2 and TRBJ1-4; D call uncertain. The CDR3 contains 14 residues. Germline V gene data show CDR1 as LGHNA and CDR2 as YNFKEQ. Trimming took off 0 bases at V and 2 bases at J, with 4 bases between the two ends. CDR3 region: CASSQEGTNEKLFF. Here the CDR3 DNA reads TGTGCCAGCAGCCAAGAGGGGACTAATGAAAAACTGTTTTTT.

The chain recombines TRBV5-6 with TRBJ1-1; perhaps TRBD1 as D (5 bases). Germline CDR1 is SGHDT and CDR2 is YYEEEE. V was shortened by 0 bases and J by 5 bases, with 17 bases between the two germline ends. This CDR3 has 16 amino acids. This chain's CDR3 is CASSLAGAASGTEAFF. The DNA for the CDR3 is TGTGCCAGCAGCTTGGCCGGGGCAGCATCAGGGACTGAAGCTTTCTTT.

This chain uses TRBV6-1 with TRBJ2-7; possibly TRBD1 for D (5 bases). Deletions cut 4 bases from V and 4 bases from J, with 20 bases between. The V gene's germline CDR1 is MNHNS and CDR2 SASEGT. This CDR3 region has 16 residues. DNA for the CDR3: TGTGCCAGCAGTGCGGGTACGCTCTTTAGGGGTTACGAGCAGTACTTC. It yields the protein CASSAGTLFRGYEQYF.

The gene calls are TRBV10-3 and TRBJ2-7; 11 bases are a match to TRBD1. Germline lookup yields CDR1 ENHRY and CDR2 SYGVKD. Trimming removed 7 bases from V and 0 bases from J; junction bases left unmatched: 2. The CDR3 sequence is 14 residues long. The CDR3 region has the DNA TGTGCCATCAAAGGGACAGGGGGCTCCTACGAGCAGTACTTC. It translates to CAIKGTGGSYEQYF.

The chain combines TRBV19 with TRBJ2-2; D is perhaps TRBD1 (6 bases). This CDR3 is 15 amino acids long. The V end was cut by 6 bases, the J end by 1 base, with 12 bases between. Looked up from germline, CDR1 is LNHDA and CDR2 is SQIVND (reference sequence). CDR3 region: CASRAEGGNTGELFF. The CDR3 DNA follows: TGTGCCAGTAGGGCCGAAGGGGGGAACACCGGGGAGCTGTTTTTT.

The genes are TRBV12-3 or TRBV12-4 and TRBJ2-1; D uncertain. The CDR3 extends over 13 amino acids. The V end was cut by 2 bases, the J end by 4 bases, with 6 bases between. Written as DNA, the CDR3 is TGTGCCAGCAGTTTAAGTTCTTACAATGAGCAGTTCTTC. It encodes CASSLSSYNEQFF.

This clone is a singleton in its sample. V is TRBV5-5 and J is TRBJ1-5; the D is unclear. The CDR3 spans 17 residues. The germline V gene encodes CDR1 SGHKS and CDR2 YYEKEE (reference sequence). V was trimmed by 4 bases and J by 0 bases, leaving 17 bases between them. In nucleotides, the CDR3 is TGTGCCAGCAGCCTCTCTGCAGCTACCTATAGCAATCAGCCCCAGCATTTT. Protein sequence: CASSLSAATYSNQPQHF.

In this sample, this clone turned up once. This chain connects TRBV5-4 to TRBJ2-7; D ambiguous. V lost 4 bases and J 2 bases, leaving 10 bases between the germline ends. This CDR3 has 13 amino acids. Germline-derived CDR1 and CDR2 are SGHNT and YYREEE (reference sequence). This chain's CDR3 is CASSPGPTYEQYF. For the CDR3, the DNA is TGTGCCAGCAGCCCTGGTCCCACCTACGAGCAGTACTTC. The entire variable domain, with the rest obtained from reference TRBV5-4 and TRBJ2-7, is as follows: ETGVTQSPTHLIKTRGQQVTLRCSSQSGHNTVSWYQQALGQGPQFIFQYYREEENGRGNFPPRFSGLQFPNYSSELNVNALELDDSALYLCASSPGPTYEQYFGPGTRLTVT.

The chain carries TRBV9 and TRBJ2-3, with a possible D match to TRBD1 (5 bases). There are 15 residues in the CDR3. In germline, CDR1 is SGDLS, CDR2 YYNGEE. V was cut by 3 bases and J by 0 bases, with 11 bases left in between. The CDR3 protein is CASSATAFSTDTQYF. The CDR3, as DNA: TGTGCCAGCAGCGCGACAGCCTTTAGCACAGATACGCAGTATTTT. The complete variable domain, with remaining parts taken from reference TRBV9 and TRBJ2-3, reads DSGVTQTPKHLITATGQRVTLRCSPRSGDLSVYWYQQSLDQGLQFLIQYYNGEERAKGNILERFSAQQFPDLHSELNLSSLELGDSALYFCASSATAFSTDTQYFGPGTRLTVL.

The chain combines TRBV5-1 with TRBJ2-7, with 10 bases aligning to TRBD2. The CDR3 length is 18 residues. Germline CDR1 reads SGHRS; CDR2 reads YFSETQ. After removal of 0 bases from V and 3 bases from J, the junction contained 12 bases not matched to a gene. CDR3: CASSLGLAGATGIYEQYF. CDR3 nucleotides: TGCGCCAGCAGCTTGGGCCTAGCGGGAGCCACAGGAATCTACGAGCAGTACTTC.

The chain has TRBV5-1 and TRBJ2-2; 8 nucleotides align to TRBD1. The germline CDR1 and CDR2 sequences are SGHRS and YFSETQ. This CDR3 contains 15 residues. Unmatched junction bases numbered 6, after V lost 1 base and J lost 7 bases. The CDR3 bases are TGCGCCAGCAGCTTGATTGCAGGGGGCATCGGGGAGCTGTTTTTT. The encoded protein is CASSLIAGGIGELFF.

CDR3 DNA: TGTGCCAGCGGACCGGGGGGGAGTAGCGGAGATACGCAGTATTTT. Residues: CASGPGGSSGDTQYF. The chain joins TRBV4-2 to TRBJ2-3; 8 nucleotides match TRBD2. This CDR3 has 15 residues. The V and J ends lost 8 bases and 5 bases, in that order; junction bases with no gene match: 12. Germline loops: CDR1 LGHNA, CDR2 YNFKEQ.

This chain uses TRBV6-5 with TRBJ2-1; 8 bases agree with TRBD2. V shed 4 bases and J 0 bases; nucleotides not matched to a gene: 5. This CDR3 is built from 16 residues. Germline CDR1 reads MNHEY; CDR2 reads SVGAGI. The CDR3 coding sequence is TGTGCCAGCAGTTCTAGCGGGTCCGCCTCCTACAATGAGCAGTTCTTC. Translating it yields CASSSSGSASYNEQFF.

The chain couples TRBV19 to TRBJ1-1; no clear D gene. In germline, CDR1 is LNHDA, CDR2 SQIVND (reference sequence). The CDR3 contains 15 residues. Trimming removed 5 bases from V and 1 base from J, with 14 bases in between. The CDR3 DNA follows: TGTGCCAGTAGTGCCAAGGACGGAAAGAACACTGAAGCTTTCTTT. Translated, it gives CASSAKDGKNTEAFF.

The chain joins TRBV3-1 (or the pseudogene TRBV3-2) to TRBJ1-5; D gene unclear. The germline V gene has CDR1 LGHDT and CDR2 YNNKEL (reference sequence). The V end was cut by 0 bases, the J end by 9 bases, with 9 bases between. The CDR3 length is 13 residues. Here the CDR3 reads CASSQEMGRPQHF. CDR3 DNA sequence: TGTGCCAGCAGCCAAGAAATGGGGAGGCCCCAGCATTTT.

Judged by abundance, this clone is medium-sized (0.01 to 0.1%). J is TRBJ1-2 and V is TRBV5-5; TRBD1 matches at 9 bases. Looked up from germline, CDR1 is SGHKS and CDR2 is YYEKEE (reference sequence). J was trimmed by 3 bases and V by 4 bases; bases with no gene match: 7. The CDR3 contains 15 residues. The DNA for the CDR3 is TGTGCCAGCAGCGCCAGGACAGGGGAGGACTATGGCTACACCTTC. Residues: CASSARTGEDYGYTF.